One and the same sample provided the 7 T cell receptor beta chains below, sequenced in a study of T-cell reconstitution after alpha-beta-depleted transplantation in children. For TCRbeta, the library was prepared with unique molecular identifiers. TCRdb re-analysed the PCR reads in MiXCR, keeping a single row per CDR3 protein. The repertoire holds about 400,000 distinct CDR3 sequences, with roughly 22% as singletons. Sequenced material: PBMCs from the stem cell graft donor, taken from the stem cell graft. The receptors shown here come from a human donor who donated a stem cell graft to a child with acute myeloid leukemia.

Comments on this clonotype: Being one base from a much bigger clone, this may be a read error. The chain uses TRBV20-1 and TRBJ2-7; no clear D gene. The germline V gene encodes CDR1 DFQATT and CDR2 SNEGSKA (reference sequence). The CDR3 extends over 15 amino acids. CDR3 residues: CSARDDGPGSYEQNF. The CDR3 nucleotides read TGCAGTGCTAGAGATGACGGGCCGGGCTCCTACGAGCAGAACTTC.

This chain links TRBV2 with TRBJ1-2; no clear D. Germline-derived CDR1 and CDR2 are SNHLY and FYNNEI. V was pared by 3 bases and J by 4 bases, with 9 bases between. This CDR3 contains 13 residues. The CDR3 is CASSDQISYGYTF. In nucleotides, the CDR3 is TGTGCCAGCAGTGATCAAATTTCCTATGGCTACACCTTC.

There are a few counts of this clonotype. This chain links TRBV7-2 with TRBJ1-6; no clear D. Trimming pared 1 base from V and 9 bases from J, leaving 13 bases between. Germline CDR1 SGHTA, CDR2 FQGNSA. The CDR3 loop spans 15 amino acids. CDR3: CASSLGGGRSSPLHF. CDR3 DNA sequence: TGTGCCAGCAGCTTAGGGGGAGGGAGGAGTTCACCCCTCCACTTT.

This clonotype was counted a few times. This chain links TRBV15 with TRBJ1-5, with D unresolved. The CDR3 consists of 13 residues. Trimming shortened V by 0 bases and J by 4 bases, and 4 bases separated the two germline ends. CDR1 is LNHNV and CDR2 is YYDKDF in the germline V gene (reference sequence). CDR3 sequence: CATSRDLNQPQHF. In DNA, the CDR3 is TGTGCCACCAGCAGAGATTTGAATCAGCCCCAGCATTTT. Full variable domain (outside the CDR3, taken from reference TRBV15 and TRBJ1-5): DAMVIQNPRYQVTQFGKPVTLSCSQTLNHNVMYWYQQKSSQAPKLLFHYYDKDFNNEADTPDNFQSRRPNTSFCFLDIRSPGLGDTAMYLCATSRDLNQPQHFGDGTRLSIL.

This clonotype was counted at least ten times. The chain couples TRBV29-1 to TRBJ2-1; 7 bases map to TRBD2. Per germline, CDR1 SQVTM and CDR2 ANQGSEA. This CDR3 region has 15 residues. With 6 bases clipped from V and 7 bases from J, the junction kept 15 bases outside the gene matches. CDR3 amino acids: CSVPPKGGSMNEQFF. CDR3 nucleotide sequence: TGCAGCGTGCCCCCTAAAGGCGGGAGTATGAATGAGCAGTTCTTC.

This clonotype appeared many times. This chain joins TRBV29-1 and TRBJ1-1; 8 nucleotides agree with TRBD1. The CDR3 runs to 10 residues. The junction had 6 bases not matched to a gene; V was cut back by 7 bases and J by 11 bases. In germline, CDR1 is SQVTM, CDR2 ANQGSEA. The CDR3 sequence is CSAQGESAFF. The CDR3 nucleotides read TGCAGCGCACAGGGGGAGTCGGCTTTCTTT.

This clonotype has ten or more counts. The rearrangement joins TRBV29-1 to TRBJ2-7, with D maybe TRBD1 (6 bases). V was cut by 3 bases and J by 1 base, with 13 bases left in between. Germline assignment: CDR1 SQVTM and CDR2 ANQGSEA. There are 14 residues in the CDR3. The CDR3, as DNA: TGCAGCGTTGAGAAACTTCAGGGGTCCTACGAGCAGTACTTC. Protein sequence: CSVEKLQGSYEQYF.